This TCR beta chain is drawn from a study of T cells expressing NK-cell markers (dated by TCRdb to 2018 to 2020). At the level of the whole study: TCR beta-chain repertoires were profiled in sorted CD3+CD56+NKG2C+, CD3+CD56+NKG2C- and CD3+CD56-NKG2C+ T-cell subsets from fewer than 10 donors. Most of the eight sequenced donors were HCMV-seropositive and one was HCMV-seronegative. All eight donors whose samples were sequenced were randomly selected healthy volunteers, three of them men and five women. Sequencing of the libraries produced 2 x 150 bp reads on Illumina HiSeq 2000/2500, MiSeq or NextSeq. The paper as a whole reports these results and caveats: In over 5 donors, the dominant CD3+CD56+NKG2C+ clonotypes were among the top 10 CD8+ clonotypes and accounted for roughly 1.0-8% of CD8+ T cells. Those dominant clonotypes were again the most abundant among CD3+CD56-NKG2C+ cells in a few donors, at about 25-60.1%. It remained unclear whether the expanded NKG2C-expressing T cell clones were specific for HCMV antigens.

The germline V gene (reference sequence) specifies LNHDA as CDR1 and SQIVND as CDR2. The CDR3 covers 14 residues, taking in both the cysteine and the phenylalanine. Nucleotide data are not available. Comment on this clonotype: Its specific antigen is unknown.

HCMV serostatus was determined by detecting HCMV-specific IgG in serum with a commercial ELISA kit. Peripheral blood mononuclear cells were isolated from blood by Ficoll density gradient centrifugation. Sequenced using an Illumina HiSeq 2000. TCR beta cDNA libraries were prepared using 5'RACE template switching, which introduced a universal primer site and unique molecular identifiers. Priming for cDNA synthesis came from the TCR beta constant segment, and two successive PCR amplification steps followed. The published analysis was carried out like this. MIGEC handled demultiplexing of the reads and grouping by UMI, while MiTCR was used to assemble and quantify clonotypes. To exclude erroneous sequences, any TCR cDNA sequence not supported by at least two reads was discarded. Downstream repertoire analysis used the tcR package, and clonotypes were matched across fractions by CDR3 nucleotide sequence plus V segment. VDJmatch was used to annotate antigen specificity against VDJdb, with one amino acid substitution in CDR3 permitted. TCRdb reprocessed the reads, reporting each CDR3 protein sequence once and no DNA. TCRdb assigned the V and J calls; the authors' analysis was not used. This sample's records show 440,000 or so distinct CDR3 sequences. The ten largest clones take up roughly 8% of the sample.

The TCR was taken from a woman aged 18 to 69 in good health. Material: blood T cells: a sorted CD56 or NKG2C T cell subset, CD4+ or CD8+ T cells, or bulk PBMC T cells (not recorded which). The sequence joins TRBV19 to TRBJ2-1; the TCRdb call, TRBD1, lacks DNA for checking. This receptor has the CDR3 CASGQGLNYNEQFF.